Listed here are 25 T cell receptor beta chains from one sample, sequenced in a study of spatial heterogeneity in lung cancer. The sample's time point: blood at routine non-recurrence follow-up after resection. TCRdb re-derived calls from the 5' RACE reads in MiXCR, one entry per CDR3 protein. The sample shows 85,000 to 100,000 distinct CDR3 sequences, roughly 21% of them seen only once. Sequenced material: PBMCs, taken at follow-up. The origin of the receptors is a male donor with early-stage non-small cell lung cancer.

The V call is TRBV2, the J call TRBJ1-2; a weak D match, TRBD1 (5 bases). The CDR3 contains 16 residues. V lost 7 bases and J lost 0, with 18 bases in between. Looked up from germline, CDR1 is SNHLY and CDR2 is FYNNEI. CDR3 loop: CASTAGQTLTNYGYTF. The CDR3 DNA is TGTGCCAGCACCGCAGGGCAGACCCTTACTAACTATGGCTACACCTTC.

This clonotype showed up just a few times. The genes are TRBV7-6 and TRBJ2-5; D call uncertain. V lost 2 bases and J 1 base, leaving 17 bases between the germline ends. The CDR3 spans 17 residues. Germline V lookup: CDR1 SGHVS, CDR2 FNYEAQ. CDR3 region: CASSLPQNVATQETQYF. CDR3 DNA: TGTGCCAGCAGCTTACCTCAAAACGTGGCTACCCAAGAGACCCAGTACTTC.

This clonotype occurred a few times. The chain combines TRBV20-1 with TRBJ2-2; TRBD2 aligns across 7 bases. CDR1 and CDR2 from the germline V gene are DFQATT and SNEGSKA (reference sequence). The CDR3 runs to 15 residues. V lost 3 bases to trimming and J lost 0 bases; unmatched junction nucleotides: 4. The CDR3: CSASYGRTNTGELFF. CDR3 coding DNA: TGCAGTGCTAGTTACGGGAGGACGAACACCGGGGAGCTGTTTTTT.

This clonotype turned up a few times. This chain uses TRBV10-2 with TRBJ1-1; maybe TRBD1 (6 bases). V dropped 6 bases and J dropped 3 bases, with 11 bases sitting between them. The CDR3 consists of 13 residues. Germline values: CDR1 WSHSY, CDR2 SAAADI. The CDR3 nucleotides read TGCGCCAGCAGGTATCCAGGGGACACTGAAGCTTTCTTT. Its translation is CASRYPGDTEAFF.

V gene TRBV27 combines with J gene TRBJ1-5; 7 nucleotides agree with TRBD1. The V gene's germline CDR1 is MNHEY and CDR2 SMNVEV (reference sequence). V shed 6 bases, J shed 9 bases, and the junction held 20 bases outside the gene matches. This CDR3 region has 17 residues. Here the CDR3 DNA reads TGTGCCAGCAGCCCCGACAGGGTGGGAACTGAAGCACGGCCCCAGCATTTT. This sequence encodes CASSPDRVGTEARPQHF.

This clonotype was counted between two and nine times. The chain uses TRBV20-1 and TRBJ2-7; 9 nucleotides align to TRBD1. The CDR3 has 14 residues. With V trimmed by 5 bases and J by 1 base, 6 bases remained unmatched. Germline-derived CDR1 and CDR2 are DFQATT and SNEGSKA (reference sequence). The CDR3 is CSAGSGTGSYEQYF. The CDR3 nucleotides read TGCAGTGCTGGATCCGGGACAGGGTCCTACGAGCAGTACTTC.

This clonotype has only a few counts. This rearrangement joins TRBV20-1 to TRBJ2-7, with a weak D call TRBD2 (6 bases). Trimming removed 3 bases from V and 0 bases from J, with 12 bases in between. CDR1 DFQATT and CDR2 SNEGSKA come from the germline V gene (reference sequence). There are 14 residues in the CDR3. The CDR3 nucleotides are TGCAGTGCTAGTTGGGGAGCGGGCTCCTACGAGCAGTACTTC. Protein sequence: CSASWGAGSYEQYF.

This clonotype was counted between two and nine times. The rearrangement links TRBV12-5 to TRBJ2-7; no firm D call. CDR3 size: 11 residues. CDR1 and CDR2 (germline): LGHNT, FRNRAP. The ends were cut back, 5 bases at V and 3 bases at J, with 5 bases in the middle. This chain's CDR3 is CASGANYEQYV. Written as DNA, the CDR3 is TGTGCTAGTGGTGCCAACTACGAGCAGTACGTC.

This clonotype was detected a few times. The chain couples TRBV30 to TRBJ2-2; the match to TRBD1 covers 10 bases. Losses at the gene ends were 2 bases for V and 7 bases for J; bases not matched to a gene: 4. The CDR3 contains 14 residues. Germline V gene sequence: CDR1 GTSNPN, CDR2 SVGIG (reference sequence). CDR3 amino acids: CAWSRDRGFGELFF. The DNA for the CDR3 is TGTGCCTGGAGTCGGGACAGGGGATTCGGGGAGCTGTTTTTT.

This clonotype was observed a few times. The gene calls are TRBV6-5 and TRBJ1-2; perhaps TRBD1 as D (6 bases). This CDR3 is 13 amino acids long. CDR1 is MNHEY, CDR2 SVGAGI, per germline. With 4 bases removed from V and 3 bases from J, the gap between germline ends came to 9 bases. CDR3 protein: CASSSGVDYGYTF. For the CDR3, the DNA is TGTGCCAGCAGTTCAGGGGTTGACTATGGCTACACCTTC.

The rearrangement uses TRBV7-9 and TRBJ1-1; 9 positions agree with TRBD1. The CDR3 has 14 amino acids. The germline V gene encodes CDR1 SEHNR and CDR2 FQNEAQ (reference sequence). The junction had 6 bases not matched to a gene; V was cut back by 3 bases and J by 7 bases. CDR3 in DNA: TGTGCCAGCAGCTTTGGGACAGGGCAGGATGAAGCTTTCTTT. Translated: CASSFGTGQDEAFF.

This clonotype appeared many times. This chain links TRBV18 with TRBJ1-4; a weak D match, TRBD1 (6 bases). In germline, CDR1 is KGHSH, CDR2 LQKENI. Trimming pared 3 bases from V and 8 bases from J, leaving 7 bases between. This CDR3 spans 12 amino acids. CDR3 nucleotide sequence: TGTGCCAGCTCACCCCAGGGGGAAAAACTGTTTTTT. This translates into CASSPQGEKLFF.

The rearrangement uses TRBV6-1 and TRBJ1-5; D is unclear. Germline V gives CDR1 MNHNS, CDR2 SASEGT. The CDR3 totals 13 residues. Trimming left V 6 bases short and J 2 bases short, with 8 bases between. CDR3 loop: CASSDVGNQPQHF. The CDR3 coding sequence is TGTGCCAGCAGCGATGTGGGCAATCAGCCCCAGCATTTT.

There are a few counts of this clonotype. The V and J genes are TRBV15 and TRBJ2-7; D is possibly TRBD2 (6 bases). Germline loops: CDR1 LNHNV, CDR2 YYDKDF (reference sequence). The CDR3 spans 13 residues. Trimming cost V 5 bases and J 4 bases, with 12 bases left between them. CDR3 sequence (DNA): TGTGCCACCAGCCGGGACTTCCAGTACGAGCAGTACGTC. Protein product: CATSRDFQYEQYV.

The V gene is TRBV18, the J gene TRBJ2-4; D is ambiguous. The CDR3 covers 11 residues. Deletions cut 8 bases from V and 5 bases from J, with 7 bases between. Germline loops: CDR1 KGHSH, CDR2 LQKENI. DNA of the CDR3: TGTGCCAGCCGCACCCAAAACATTCAGTACTTC. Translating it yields CASRTQNIQYF.

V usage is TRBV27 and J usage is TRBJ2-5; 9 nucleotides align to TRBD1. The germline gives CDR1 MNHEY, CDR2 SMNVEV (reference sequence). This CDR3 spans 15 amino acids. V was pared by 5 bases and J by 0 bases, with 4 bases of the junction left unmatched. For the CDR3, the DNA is TGTGCCAGCAGTCCAGGACAGGGGTACCAAGAGACCCAGTACTTC. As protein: CASSPGQGYQETQYF.

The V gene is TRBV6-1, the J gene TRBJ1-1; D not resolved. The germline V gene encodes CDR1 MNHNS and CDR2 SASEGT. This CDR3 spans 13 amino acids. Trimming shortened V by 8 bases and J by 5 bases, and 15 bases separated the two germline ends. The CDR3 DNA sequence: TGTGCCAGCTCGGTCAGCCAGAAGACTGAAGCTTTCTTT. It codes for CASSVSQKTEAFF.

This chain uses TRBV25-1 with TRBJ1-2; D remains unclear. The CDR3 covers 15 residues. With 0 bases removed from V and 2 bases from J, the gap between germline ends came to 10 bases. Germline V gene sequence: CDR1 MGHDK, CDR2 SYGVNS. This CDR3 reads CASSEYRSGNYGYTF. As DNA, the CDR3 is TGTGCCAGCAGTGAATATCGGAGTGGAAACTATGGCTACACCTTC.

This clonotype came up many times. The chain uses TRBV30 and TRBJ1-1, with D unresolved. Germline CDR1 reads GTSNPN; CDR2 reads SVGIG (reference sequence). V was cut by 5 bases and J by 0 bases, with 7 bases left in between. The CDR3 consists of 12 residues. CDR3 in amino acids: CAWDRMNTEAFF. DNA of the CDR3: TGTGCCTGGGACCGAATGAACACTGAAGCTTTCTTT. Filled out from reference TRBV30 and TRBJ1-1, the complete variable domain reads SQTIHQWPATLVQPVGSPLSLECTVEGTSNPNLYWYRQAAGRGLQLLFYSVGIGQISSEVPQNLSASRPQDRQFILSSKKLLLSDSGFYLCAWDRMNTEAFFGQGTRLTVV.

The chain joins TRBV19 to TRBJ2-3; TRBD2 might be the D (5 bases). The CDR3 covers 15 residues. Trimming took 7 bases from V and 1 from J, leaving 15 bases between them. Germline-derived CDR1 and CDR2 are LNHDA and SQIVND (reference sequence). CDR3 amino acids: CASKRVGVGTDTQYF. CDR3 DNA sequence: TGTGCCAGTAAAAGAGTGGGAGTGGGCACAGATACGCAGTATTTT. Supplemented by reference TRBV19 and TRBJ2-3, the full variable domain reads DGGITQSPKYLFRKEGQNVTLSCEQNLNHDAMYWYRQDPGQGLRLIYYSQIVNDFQKGDIAEGYSVSREKKESFPLTVTSAQKNPTAFYLCASKRVGVGTDTQYFGPGTRLTVL.

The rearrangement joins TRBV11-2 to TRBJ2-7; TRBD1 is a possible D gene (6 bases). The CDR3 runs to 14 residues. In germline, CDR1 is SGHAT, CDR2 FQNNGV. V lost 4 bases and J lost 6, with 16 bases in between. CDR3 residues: CASSSKGVSGEQYV. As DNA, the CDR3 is TGTGCCAGCAGCTCCAAGGGGGTTTCAGGCGAGCAGTACGTC.

CDR3 amino acids: CASSWFSTGELFF. In DNA form, the CDR3 reads TGTGCCAGCAGCTGGTTTAGCACCGGGGAGCTGTTTTTT. The chain employs TRBV6-5 and TRBJ2-2; no reliable D call. Germline lookup yields CDR1 MNHEY and CDR2 SVGAGI. The CDR3 contains 13 residues. V was pared by 6 bases and J by 4 bases, with 9 bases between.

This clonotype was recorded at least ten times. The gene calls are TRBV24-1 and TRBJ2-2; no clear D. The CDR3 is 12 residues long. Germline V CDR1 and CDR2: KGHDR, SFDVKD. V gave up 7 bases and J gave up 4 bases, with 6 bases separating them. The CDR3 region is CATSRLTGELFF. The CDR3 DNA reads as TGTGCCACCAGCAGGCTCACCGGGGAGCTGTTTTTT.

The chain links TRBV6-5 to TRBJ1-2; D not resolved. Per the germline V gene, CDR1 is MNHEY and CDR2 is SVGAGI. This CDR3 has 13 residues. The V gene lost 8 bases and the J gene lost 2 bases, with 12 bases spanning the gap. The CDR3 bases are TGTGCCAGCGCAAGGGAGGCGAACTATGGCTACACCTTC. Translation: CASAREANYGYTF.

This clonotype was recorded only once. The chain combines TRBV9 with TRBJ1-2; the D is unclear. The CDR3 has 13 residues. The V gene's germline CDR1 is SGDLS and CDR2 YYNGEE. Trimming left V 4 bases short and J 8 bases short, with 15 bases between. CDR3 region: CASSPGEREGYTF. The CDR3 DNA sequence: TGTGCCAGCAGCCCCGGGGAGCGAGAGGGCTACACCTTC. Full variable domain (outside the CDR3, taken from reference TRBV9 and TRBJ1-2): DSGVTQTPKHLITATGQRVTLRCSPRSGDLSVYWYQQSLDQGLQFLIQYYNGEERAKGNILERFSAQQFPDLHSELNLSSLELGDSALYFCASSPGEREGYTFGSGTRLTVV.